Listed below are T cell receptor beta chains from one sample, sequenced in a study of technical replicates of blood from several donors. Sequencing used immunoSEQ multiplex PCR; TCRdb keeps in-frame clones, though not all of them. The sample lists more than 90,000 clones; 95% to 96% were seen once. The sample was T cells isolated from PBMCs. Source of these receptors: a human donor in good health. CDR3s leave out the opening cysteine and the closing phenylalanine or tryptophan.

j_call: TRBJ1-3
v_call: TRBV9
cdr3_aa: ASDRGTGNTIY

j_call: TRBJ2-2
v_call: TRBV28
cdr3_aa: ASYSTGELF

j_call: TRBJ1-6
v_call: TRBV4-1
cdr3_aa: ASSQTGPLGNSPLH

j_call: TRBJ2-1
v_call: TRBV4-1
cdr3_aa: ASSQAPDYGNEQF

j_call: TRBJ2-2
v_call: TRBV15
cdr3_aa: ATSRQSSTSLAGELF

j_call: TRBJ2-3
v_call: TRBV27
cdr3_aa: ASTSFRDTQY

j_call: TRBJ2-7
v_call: TRBV10-2
cdr3_aa: ASSADRVREQY

j_call: TRBJ2-5
v_call: TRBV5-4
cdr3_aa: ASSLEGYGETQY

j_call: TRBJ2-1
v_call: TRBV29-1
cdr3_aa: SVDPGTGRREQF

j_call: TRBJ2-1
v_call: TRBV27
cdr3_aa: ASSFGPGLAGRGDNEQF

j_call: TRBJ2-1
v_call: TRBV2
cdr3_aa: ASSEGTVNNEQF

j_call: TRBJ2-3
v_call: TRBV5-1
cdr3_aa: ASRGPPADQSDTQY

j_call: TRBJ2-1
v_call: TRBV11-3
cdr3_aa: ASSPQRATSGDRFNNEQF

j_call: TRBJ1-5
v_call: TRBV28
cdr3_aa: ASSTGGNQPQH

j_call: TRBJ2-7
v_call: TRBV5-5
cdr3_aa: ASSWGTGSEGEQY

j_call: TRBJ1-1
v_call: TRBV11-3
cdr3_aa: ASSPTGTKAF

j_call: TRBJ1-2
v_call: TRBV5-8
cdr3_aa: ASSEVQGRHGYT

j_call: TRBJ2-3
v_call: TRBV25-1
cdr3_aa: ASSDRGLTDTQY

j_call: TRBJ1-2
v_call: TRBV7-9
cdr3_aa: ASSFYIGTEYGYT

j_call: TRBJ2-5
v_call: TRBV5-1
cdr3_aa: ASSPTVLQETQY

j_call: TRBJ2-7
v_call: TRBV6-5
cdr3_aa: ARDRTYEQY

j_call: TRBJ2-1
v_call: TRBV28
cdr3_aa: ASSDRQVEQF